This T cell receptor (beta chain) was sequenced in a study of cytomegalovirus exposure and HLA in healthy donors. Study-wide context: From about 180 million T cells, an earlier analysis saw roughly 110 million unique TCR beta sequences. The Caucasian-associated ancestry cluster contained more than 75% of the roughly 400 genotyped donors.

Between the trimmed V and J ends, which lost 0 bases and 2 bases, there was a span of 11 bases. The CDR3 loop spans 15 amino acids. Germline V gives CDR1 SGDLS, CDR2 YYNGEE. About this clone: Its antigen is not known.

The primer mix had 60 Vbeta and 13 Jbeta primers. The repertoire was sequenced with immunoSEQ multiplex PCR; TCRdb's copy has only in-frame clones and lacks some. This table holds under 200,000 clones, approximately 80% found once. Whole-study findings and limits: In vitro experiments confirmed that a few CMV-associated chains were specific for CMV antigens. Indistinguishable V segments, including TRBV6-2 and TRBV6-3, were excluded.

This clonotype originated in a woman aged 50 to 65 in good health and CMV-seronegative. The chain couples TRBV9 to TRBJ2-5; D gene uncertain. The material sequenced was PBMCs. The CDR3 nucleotides read TGTGCCAGCAGCGTAGTGGTTGGAGAGCAAGAGACCCAGTACTTC. It specifies CASSVVVGEQETQYF.